Listed below are T cell receptor beta chains from one sample, sequenced in a study of cytomegalovirus exposure and HLA in healthy donors. Generated by immunoSEQ multiplex PCR, the TCRdb table keeps only in-frame clones and is missing some. Seen here are some 170,000 clones, roughly nine tenths observed once, and the top ten hold less than 3.5%. The source material was PBMCs. All receptors come from a man aged 18 to 30 in good health and CMV-seropositive. Both conserved end residues are part of each CDR3. D genes are given only for firm matches. Rows may omit the clone size; those that give it use once, few, many or a size class.

V gene,J gene,clone size,D gene,CDR3 protein,CDR3 DNA
TRBV2,TRBJ2-2,-,TRBD1,CATGTGVLSTGELFF,TGTGCCACCGGGACAGGGGTTTTGAGCACCGGGGAGCTGTTTTTT
TRBV16,TRBJ1-5,-,-,CASSQWGGVQPQHF,TGTGCCAGCAGCCAATGGGGGGGGGTTCAGCCCCAGCATTTT
TRBV6-6,TRBJ2-5,-,TRBD2,CASSLGGARETQYF,TGTGCCAGCAGTCTCGGGGGGGCTCGGGAGACCCAGTACTTC
TRBV29-1,TRBJ1-2,-,TRBD1,CSVSGTVYGYTF,TGCAGCGTCTCCGGGACAGTCTATGGCTACACCTTC
TRBV30,TRBJ1-3,-,-,CAWRTPTVRNTIYF,TGTGCCTGGAGGACCCCGACAGTCAGGAACACCATATATTTT
TRBV27,TRBJ2-7,-,TRBD1,CASSWTGDSEQYF,TGTGCCAGCAGCTGGACAGGGGATAGCGAGCAGTACTTC
TRBV9,TRBJ2-2,-,-,CASSTQTHATGELFF,TGTGCCAGCAGCACCCAGACTCACGCCACGGGGGAGCTGTTTTTT
TRBV10-3,TRBJ1-1,-,-,CAISPRQNLFTEAFF,TGTGCCATCAGTCCCCGACAGAACCTCTTCACTGAAGCTTTCTTT
TRBV9,TRBJ2-3,-,TRBD2,CASTVAAGGTDTQYF,TGTGCCAGCACCGTTGCAGCGGGGGGCACAGATACGCAGTATTTT
TRBV9,TRBJ1-1,once,-,CASSAREDGNTEAFF,TGTGCCAGCAGCGCAAGGGAGGATGGGAACACTGAAGCTTTCTTT
TRBV4-1,TRBJ2-1,-,-,CASSQVGQGHYNEQFF,TGCGCCAGCAGCCAAGTAGGGCAGGGCCATTACAATGAGCAGTTCTTC
TRBV27,TRBJ2-7,-,-,CASGLPNYEQYF,TGTGCCAGTGGACTACCCAACTACGAGCAGTACTTC
TRBV5-4,TRBJ2-1,-,TRBD2,CASSSGTSGFYEQFF,TGTGCCAGCAGCTCCGGGACTAGCGGTTTCTATGAGCAGTTCTTC
TRBV4-1,TRBJ1-1,once,-,CASSRATGMNTEAFF,TGCGCCAGCAGCCGAGCTACAGGGATGAACACTGAAGCTTTCTTT
TRBV7-5,TRBJ1-1,-,-,CARSLASAKEAFF,TGTGCCAGAAGCTTAGCCAGTGCCAAAGAAGCTTTCTTT
TRBV7-9,TRBJ1-1,-,TRBD1,CASSLEGGPSRTEAFF,TGTGCCAGCAGCTTAGAAGGGGGCCCCTCGAGGACTGAAGCTTTCTTT
TRBV27,TRBJ2-7,-,TRBD2,CASSAAGSGRRMTYEQYF,TGTGCCAGCTCTGCGGCAGGTAGCGGGAGGAGGATGACCTACGAGCAGTACTTC
TRBV6-5,TRBJ1-3,few,-,CASSHRSSGNTIYF,TGTGCCAGCAGCCACAGGTCCTCTGGAAACACCATATATTTT
TRBV4-2,TRBJ2-2,-,-,CASSQEGATGELFF,TGTGCCAGCAGCCAAGAGGGGGCCACCGGGGAGCTGTTTTTT
TRBV7-7,TRBJ1-5,-,-,CASSPRRSGQPQHF,TGTGCTAGCAGCCCTCGGAGGTCCGGGCAGCCCCAGCATTTT
TRBV15,TRBJ1-5,once,-,CATSRVTEGLAPQHF,TGTGCCACCAGCAGAGTAACCGAGGGCCTGGCACCCCAGCATTTT
TRBV20-1,TRBJ1-2,-,-,CSAPVGLGYTF,TGCAGTGCTCCCGTGGGCCTGGGCTACACCTTC
TRBV6-1,TRBJ1-1,-,TRBD1,CASSESGGAGGMNTEAFF,TGTGCCAGCAGCGAATCAGGGGGAGCGGGGGGCATGAACACTGAAGCTTTCTTT
TRBV7-2,TRBJ2-7,-,TRBD1,CASSPNRGRVYEQYF,TGTGCCAGCAGCCCAAACAGGGGGCGCGTGTACGAGCAGTACTTC
TRBV4-1,TRBJ2-2,once,TRBD2,CASSQVSLAGGPNTGELFF,TGCGCCAGCAGCCAAGTATCGTTAGCGGGGGGCCCTAACACCGGGGAGCTGTTTTTT